This paragraph covers one T cell receptor beta chain sequence. Ten or more counts support this clonotype. Its recognized antigen is unknown. The sample holds no much larger clone one base away, and base qualities are not on file. The data originate from a study of response to subunit inactivated influenza vaccine (dated by TCRdb to the late 2010s). Looking at the study overall: The study used deep quantitative T cell receptor repertoire profiling to track responses to a trivalent subunit inactivated influenza vaccine. Summary of the overall study and its limitations: According to the authors, only a limited number of new T cells may be recruited by each seasonal influenza vaccination.

The library was built by means of RT-PCR. Sequencing was performed on an Illumina HiSeq 2500. In-frame beta chains were kept once TCRdb had trimmed the public reads at Q25 with fastp and called clones with MiXCR. Identical CDR3 proteins give one entry, which carries the most common genes and DNA. This sample is represented by 800,000 or so distinct CDR3 sequences; approximately 21% of them were singletons. The ten largest clones represent about 9.4% of the sample. V drops 6 bases and J drops 4 bases, leaving 20 bases in between. CDR1 MNHNS and CDR2 SASEGT were looked up in the germline V gene. The CDR3 covers 16 residues, taking in both the cysteine and the phenylalanine. The read is trimmed to its CDR3 DNA, 48 bases read in frame from base 1.

The rearrangement joined TRBV6-1 to TRBJ2-3, and TRBD2 may be the D gene, going by 5 matching bases. This clonotype originated in a man between 50 and 59 years old who received an inactivated influenza vaccine. Donor details come from another sample of the same person, matched by shared clones. The sequences come from PBMCs from blood, collected more than 4 days after vaccination. In nucleotides, the sequence is TGTGCCAGCAGCGAACCGGCACGGACTGGGGCAGATACGCAGTATTTT. It specifies CASSEPARTGADTQYF.